The present T cell receptor (beta chain) was sequenced within a study of blood T cell repertoires in COVID-19. Overall study: The United States, Italy and Spain supplied acute and convalescent COVID-19 samples. The analysed material was cDNA or gDNA that came from T cells, B-cell-depleted T cells, or PBMCs.

Repertoires were generated with immunoSEQ multiplex PCR, while TCRdb's copy carries only in-frame clones and drops some. The repertoire holds about 82,000 clones, with around 83% as singletons. This CDR3 contains 15 residues. The V end lost 4 bases, the J end lost 4 bases, and 16 bases lay between the germline ends. In germline, CDR1 is LGHNA, CDR2 YSLEER. The gene calls are TRBV4-3 and TRBJ1-1; D call uncertain. The sample was peripheral blood. The TCR comes from a woman aged 55-70 years with acute or convalescent COVID-19. CDR3 sequence reads: CASSLSLLGGTEAFF. DNA for the CDR3: TGCGCCAGCAGCCTAAGTTTGCTAGGAGGCACTGAAGCTTTCTTT.